This is a list of T cell receptor beta chains from one sample in a study of blood T cells in healthy people across ages. Each CDR3 protein is one row after TCRdb ran MiXCR on the 5' RACE reads. In the table there are roughly 700,000 distinct CDR3 sequences, approximately 30% of which are singletons. Specimen: blood. The receptors here all came from a woman aged 80 or older in good health. The CDR3 runs from the conserved cysteine through the conserved F or W. The D gene is left open where the match is weak. The size field is filled for only some rows; it gives once, few, many or a size class.

D: -
V: TRBV12-3/TRBV12-4
size: many
J: TRBJ1-5
DNA: TGTGCCAGCAGTTCAGGTCCGGCGCGCAATCAGCCCCAGCATTTT
CDR3: CASSSGPARNQPQHF

D: -
V: TRBV20-1
size: -
J: TRBJ1-2
DNA: TGCAGTGCTAGAGTTACGAGGGGCTACACCTTC
CDR3: CSARVTRGYTF

D: -
V: TRBV7-3
size: -
J: TRBJ2-2
DNA: TGTGCCAGCAGCCCCCAAGGGGTCCCTGGTACCGGGGAGCTGTTTTTT
CDR3: CASSPQGVPGTGELFF

D: -
V: TRBV29-1
size: -
J: TRBJ2-7
DNA: TGCAGCGTTGTAACAGGGGAGGCAGACGAGCAGTACTTC
CDR3: CSVVTGEADEQYF

D: -
V: TRBV7-9
size: few
J: TRBJ2-3
DNA: TGTGCCAGCAGTTTCATTCTGGGGGGTGGCACAGATACGCAGTATTTT
CDR3: CASSFILGGGTDTQYF

D: -
V: TRBV9
size: many
J: TRBJ2-3
DNA: TGCGCCAGCAGCGTCGGCGGCACAGATACGCAGTATTTT
CDR3: CASSVGGTDTQYF

D: -
V: TRBV28
size: -
J: TRBJ2-1
DNA: TGTGCCAGCAGTTTATGGGGAGGCCAGGACTACAATGAGCAGTTCTTC
CDR3: CASSLWGGQDYNEQFF

D: -
V: TRBV6-5
size: many
J: TRBJ1-2
DNA: TGTGCCAGCAGTTACTCGAAAACAGGGAGCTACACCTTC
CDR3: CASSYSKTGSYTF

D: TRBD2
V: TRBV20-1
size: many
J: TRBJ2-1
DNA: TGCAGTGCTGGGGGGGGGGCCTACAATGAGCAGTTCTTC
CDR3: CSAGGGAYNEQFF

D: TRBD2
V: TRBV6-5
size: -
J: TRBJ2-3
DNA: TGTGCCAGCAGTTACGGGACTAGCGGGGGGACTAGCACAGATACGCAGTATTTT
CDR3: CASSYGTSGGTSTDTQYF

D: TRBD2
V: TRBV7-9
size: many
J: TRBJ2-1
DNA: TGTGCCAGCAGCTTTAGCGGGGGGGCGAATGAGCAGTTCTTC
CDR3: CASSFSGGANEQFF

D: -
V: TRBV2
size: few
J: TRBJ1-6
DNA: TGTGCCAGCAGTGATGGAGGGTATAATTCACCCCTCCACTTT
CDR3: CASSDGGYNSPLHF

D: TRBD1
V: TRBV28
size: -
J: TRBJ2-2
DNA: TGTGCCAGCACCCCGCGGGGACAGGGGAGAACCGGGGAGCTGTTTTTT
CDR3: CASTPRGQGRTGELFF

D: TRBD2
V: TRBV7-2
size: many
J: TRBJ2-7
DNA: TGTGCCAGCAGCTTAGAGGTTAGCGGGGGCTCTACCTACGAGCAGTACTTC
CDR3: CASSLEVSGGSTYEQYF

D: -
V: TRBV5-1
size: -
J: TRBJ1-1
DNA: TGCGCCAGCAGCTTGGAAGATTGGATGGCTGAAGCTTTCTTT
CDR3: CASSLEDWMAEAFF

D: -
V: TRBV28
size: many
J: TRBJ1-2
DNA: TGTGCCAGCGTATCCTTGGGGTATGGCTACACCTTC
CDR3: CASVSLGYGYTF

D: -
V: TRBV5-1
size: -
J: TRBJ2-5
DNA: TGCGCCAGCAGCTTGCGAGGGGGAAACGAAGAGACCCAGTACTTC
CDR3: CASSLRGGNEETQYF

D: TRBD2
V: TRBV27
size: -
J: TRBJ2-1
DNA: TGTGCCAGCAGTTTTGCGGGAGGGCCCATTGAGCAGTTCTTC
CDR3: CASSFAGGPIEQFF

D: -
V: TRBV20-1
size: many
J: TRBJ1-6
DNA: TGCAGTGCTAGGGGTGCTAGCTCCTATAATTCACCCCTCCACTTT
CDR3: CSARGASSYNSPLHF

D: -
V: TRBV27
size: few
J: TRBJ1-5
DNA: TGTGCCAGCAGTTTACTCCAGGGAGGGATTGGCAATCAGCCCCAGCATTTT
CDR3: CASSLLQGGIGNQPQHF

D: -
V: TRBV4-3
size: many
J: TRBJ1-5
DNA: TGCGCCAGCAGCCAGGCACTGGGGGGCGCGGGCAATCAGCCCCAGCATTTT
CDR3: CASSQALGGAGNQPQHF

D: -
V: TRBV20-1
size: -
J: TRBJ1-5
DNA: TGCAGTGTTCATACCGGGGCCCGCAATCAGCCCCAGCATTTT
CDR3: CSVHTGARNQPQHF

D: TRBD1
V: TRBV11-2
size: once
J: TRBJ2-3
DNA: TGTGCCAGCAGCTTAGTGGGTTTGGGGACAGGGGGCACAGATACGCAGTATTTT
CDR3: CASSLVGLGTGGTDTQYF

D: -
V: TRBV28
size: many
J: TRBJ2-7
DNA: TGTGCCAGCAGTTCCACCCGACGAACCCAAGAGCAGTACTTC
CDR3: CASSSTRRTQEQYF

D: -
V: TRBV18
size: -
J: TRBJ2-5
DNA: TGTGCCAGCTCACCACCGAGTGGTGGCTCCTACAATGAGCAGTACTTC
CDR3: CASSPPSGGSYNEQYF

D: -
V: TRBV4-3
size: few
J: TRBJ2-2
DNA: TGCGCCAGCAGCCAAGATCCGGGAACAAGGGGCATCGGGGAGCTGTTTTTT
CDR3: CASSQDPGTRGIGELFF

D: TRBD1
V: TRBV12-3/TRBV12-4
size: few
J: TRBJ2-3
DNA: TGTGCCAGCAGTCCTACAGGGGGAGTGGGCGCAGATACGCAGTATTTT
CDR3: CASSPTGGVGADTQYF

D: -
V: TRBV7-8
size: many
J: TRBJ1-1
DNA: TGTGCCAGCAGCTTAGTACTCCGGAACACTGAAGCTTTCTTT
CDR3: CASSLVLRNTEAFF

D: TRBD2
V: TRBV9
size: -
J: TRBJ2-1
DNA: TGTGCCAGCAGCTCTAGCGGGGGGGAACACAATGAGCAGTTCTTC
CDR3: CASSSSGGEHNEQFF

D: -
V: TRBV6-6
size: many
J: TRBJ1-2
DNA: TGTGCCAGCAGTTTGAAAAGTTATGGCTACACCTTC
CDR3: CASSLKSYGYTF

D: -
V: TRBV5-1
size: many
J: TRBJ2-5
DNA: TGCGCCAGCAGCTCAATCCCAGGAGTAGAGACCCAGTACTTC
CDR3: CASSSIPGVETQYF

D: TRBD1
V: TRBV12-3/TRBV12-4
size: -
J: TRBJ1-3
DNA: TGTGCCAGCAGTTTAGCTCTGGGGACAGGGCCCTCTGGAAACACCATATATTTT
CDR3: CASSLALGTGPSGNTIYF

D: -
V: TRBV9
size: -
J: TRBJ1-4
DNA: TGTGCCAGCAGCGTAGGACTCGGACCCTCAACTAATGAAAAACTGTTTTTT
CDR3: CASSVGLGPSTNEKLFF

D: TRBD2
V: TRBV5-1
size: many
J: TRBJ2-1
DNA: TGCGCCAGCGGCCACCGGGGGGGCGAGGGCAATGAGCAGTTCTTC
CDR3: CASGHRGGEGNEQFF

D: -
V: TRBV4-3
size: -
J: TRBJ1-3
DNA: TGCGCCAGCAGCCAGGGGAGTGGAAACACCATATATTTT
CDR3: CASSQGSGNTIYF

D: -
V: TRBV5-1
size: many
J: TRBJ2-5
DNA: TGTGCCAGCAGCCCCCTGGGGCAAGAGACCCAGTACTTC
CDR3: CASSPLGQETQYF

D: -
V: TRBV20-1
size: many
J: TRBJ2-5
DNA: TGCAGTGCTCATCGACTGGGGGAGACCCAGTACTTC
CDR3: CSAHRLGETQYF

D: -
V: TRBV25-1
size: few
J: TRBJ1-6
DNA: TGTGCCAGCAATACGAACGCGTGGGGCTCACCCCTCCACTTT
CDR3: CASNTNAWGSPLHF

D: TRBD2
V: TRBV28
size: -
J: TRBJ2-5
DNA: TGTGCCAGCAGTTTGGGACTAGCGGATCAAGAGACCCAGTACTTC
CDR3: CASSLGLADQETQYF

D: TRBD2
V: TRBV7-9
size: many
J: TRBJ2-1
DNA: TGTGCCAGCAGTACCGGGACTAGCGGGGGGACCTACAATGAGCAGTTCTTC
CDR3: CASSTGTSGGTYNEQFF

D: -
V: TRBV24-1
size: many
J: TRBJ1-2
DNA: TGTGCCACCAGTGATCCCACCGGGACGGCGGAGGGCTACACCTTC
CDR3: CATSDPTGTAEGYTF

D: -
V: TRBV5-6
size: -
J: TRBJ1-1
DNA: TGTGCCAGCAGCTCGCCCTCCGGTTTTTCGGCTTTCTTT
CDR3: CASSSPSGFSAFF

D: -
V: TRBV20-1
size: -
J: TRBJ2-7
DNA: TGCAGTGCTGCCCGGGACTCCTCCTACGAGCAGTACTTC
CDR3: CSAARDSSYEQYF

D: TRBD1
V: TRBV7-9
size: many
J: TRBJ1-2
DNA: TGTGCCAGCAGCTTATTGGGACAGGGGAGTAACGTCTATGGCTACACCTTC
CDR3: CASSLLGQGSNVYGYTF

D: TRBD2
V: TRBV6-5
size: many
J: TRBJ2-3
DNA: TGTGCCAGCAAACTCGGGGGGATTAAGGATACGCAGTATTTT
CDR3: CASKLGGIKDTQYF

D: -
V: TRBV18
size: few
J: TRBJ1-1
DNA: TGTGCCAGCTCACTCTTGAACACTGAAGCTTTCTTT
CDR3: CASSLLNTEAFF

D: TRBD1
V: TRBV29-1
size: -
J: TRBJ2-7
DNA: TGCAGCTCAGGGGACAGCTACTACGAGCAGTACTTC
CDR3: CSSGDSYYEQYF

D: -
V: TRBV20-1
size: few
J: TRBJ1-1
DNA: TGCAGTGCCGGGGGGGGCAGGACTAACACTGAAGCTTTCTTT
CDR3: CSAGGGRTNTEAFF

D: -
V: TRBV19
size: -
J: TRBJ2-1
DNA: TGTGCCAGTAGTATACGGGACGGACTCCCCTACAATGAGCAGTTCTTC
CDR3: CASSIRDGLPYNEQFF

D: TRBD1
V: TRBV2
size: -
J: TRBJ1-5
DNA: TGTGCCAGCAGCGCCGACCAGGGGGATCCGGAGCATTTT
CDR3: CASSADQGDPEHF

D: -
V: TRBV7-2
size: many
J: TRBJ1-5
DNA: TGTGCCAGCAGCTTTTCACAGGACCTCGGGACCCAGCATTTT
CDR3: CASSFSQDLGTQHF

D: -
V: TRBV27
size: many
J: TRBJ2-1
DNA: TGTGCCAGCAGTGTCCAGAGGGCCTACAATGAGCAGTTCTTC
CDR3: CASSVQRAYNEQFF

D: -
V: TRBV6-1
size: -
J: TRBJ2-5
DNA: TGTGCCAACAGTGCCAGACTGGAGACCCAGTACTTC
CDR3: CANSARLETQYF

D: -
V: TRBV20-1
size: -
J: TRBJ1-2
DNA: TGCAGTGTTTGGACCCCTACGGGTGGTAACTATGGCTACACCTTC
CDR3: CSVWTPTGGNYGYTF

D: -
V: TRBV5-1
size: many
J: TRBJ2-5
DNA: TGCGCCAGCAGCTTGGCAGGGGCATCCGTCGAGACCCAGTACTTC
CDR3: CASSLAGASVETQYF

D: TRBD1
V: TRBV6-6
size: -
J: TRBJ2-1
DNA: TGTGCCAGCAGTAGGGGACAGAAGTACAATGAGCAGTTCTTC
CDR3: CASSRGQKYNEQFF

D: TRBD2
V: TRBV20-1
size: few
J: TRBJ2-5
DNA: TGCAGTGCTGGAGGGGCACTAGCGGGACAAGAGACCCAGTACTTC
CDR3: CSAGGALAGQETQYF

D: TRBD2
V: TRBV7-7
size: many
J: TRBJ2-1
DNA: TGTGCCAGCAGCTTAGAGCGGGGGGGCTACAATGAGCAGTTCTTC
CDR3: CASSLERGGYNEQFF

D: TRBD1
V: TRBV30
size: few
J: TRBJ1-6
DNA: TGTGCCTGGAGGGAAGTCGGGACAGGGCATTCACCCCTCCACTTT
CDR3: CAWREVGTGHSPLHF